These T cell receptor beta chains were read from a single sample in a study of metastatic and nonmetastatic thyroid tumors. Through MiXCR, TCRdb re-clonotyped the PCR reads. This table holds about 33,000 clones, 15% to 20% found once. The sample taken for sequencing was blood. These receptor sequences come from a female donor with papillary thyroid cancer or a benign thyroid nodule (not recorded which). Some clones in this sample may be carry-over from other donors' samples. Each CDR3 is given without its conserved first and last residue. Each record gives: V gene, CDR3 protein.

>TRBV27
ASMSAKDVVNSPLH
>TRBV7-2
ASSLTSGVIYEQF
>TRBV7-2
ASTERWGQGYEQY
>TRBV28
ASSSYQANTGELF
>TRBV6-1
ASRGSGSSYNEQF
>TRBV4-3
ASSHLTGVPYNEQF
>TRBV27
ASSSFFGGLAAYEQY
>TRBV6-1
ASSPTGSYGYT
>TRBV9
ASSVGLAGGSGATGELF
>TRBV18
ASSQGPNEKLF